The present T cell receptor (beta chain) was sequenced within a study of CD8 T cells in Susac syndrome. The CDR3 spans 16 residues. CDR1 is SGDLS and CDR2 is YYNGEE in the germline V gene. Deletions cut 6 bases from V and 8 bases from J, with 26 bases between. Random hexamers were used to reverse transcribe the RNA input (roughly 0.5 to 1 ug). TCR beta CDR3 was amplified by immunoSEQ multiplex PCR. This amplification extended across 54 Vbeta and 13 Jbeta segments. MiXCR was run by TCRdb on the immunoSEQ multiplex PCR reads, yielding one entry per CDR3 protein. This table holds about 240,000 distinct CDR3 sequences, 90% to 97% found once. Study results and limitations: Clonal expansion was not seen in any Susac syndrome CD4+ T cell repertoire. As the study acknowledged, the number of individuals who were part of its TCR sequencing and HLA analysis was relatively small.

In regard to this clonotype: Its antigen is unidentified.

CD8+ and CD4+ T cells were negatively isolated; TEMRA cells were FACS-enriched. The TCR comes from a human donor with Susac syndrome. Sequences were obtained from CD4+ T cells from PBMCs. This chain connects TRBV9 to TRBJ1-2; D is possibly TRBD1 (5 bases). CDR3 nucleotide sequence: TGTGCCAGCAATGGGAGGTCCGGGACGGCGGTTGGGGGCTACACCTTC. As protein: CASNGRSGTAVGGYTF.